Below, 19 T cell receptor beta chains from the same sample are listed, as sequenced in a study of blood T cell repertoires in COVID-19. Generated by immunoSEQ multiplex PCR, the TCRdb table keeps only in-frame clones and is missing some. The sample holds hundreds of thousands of clones, approximately 80% seen once. The sequenced sample was peripheral blood. All receptors derive from a woman over 75 with active or convalescent COVID-19.

The chain couples TRBV3-1 (or the pseudogene TRBV3-2) to TRBJ2-3; D gene uncertain. This CDR3 region has 16 residues. Germline CDR1 reads LGHDT; CDR2 reads YNNKEL (reference sequence). V was pared by 1 base and J by 0 bases, with 11 bases between. The CDR3 DNA follows: TGTGCCAGCAGCCAAGTTATTCTATTCAGCACAGATACGCAGTATTTT. As protein: CASSQVILFSTDTQYF.

The genes are TRBV5-5 and TRBJ2-7; 7 bases are shared with TRBD1. Trimming cost V 0 bases and J 1 base; bases outside gene matches: 1. The germline gives CDR1 SGHKS, CDR2 YYEKEE (reference sequence). The CDR3 totals 14 residues. CDR3 nucleotide sequence: TGTGCCAGCAGCTTGGGGGACAGATCCTACGAGCAGTACTTC. As protein: CASSLGDRSYEQYF. Full variable domain (outside the CDR3, taken from reference TRBV5-5 and TRBJ2-7): DAGVTQSPTHLIKTRGQQVTLRCSPISGHKSVSWYQQVLGQGPQFIFQYYEKEERGRGNFPDRFSARQFPNYSSELNVNALLLGDSALYLCASSLGDRSYEQYFGPGTRLTVT.

J is TRBJ2-7 and V is TRBV6-5, with 7 bases matching TRBD2. Trimming took 7 bases from V and 3 from J; bases not matched to a gene: 9. CDR3 size: 14 residues. Germline CDR1 is MNHEY and CDR2 is SVGAGI. In nucleotides, the CDR3 is TGTGCCAGCACCGTCGCGGGAGCGGTCTACGAGCAGTACTTC. Its protein is CASTVAGAVYEQYF.

This clone was detected a few times. V usage is TRBV4-1 and J usage is TRBJ2-1; TRBD1 matches at 7 bases. The CDR3 runs 14 residues. V lost 0 bases to trimming and J lost 4 bases; unmatched junction nucleotides: 0. In germline, CDR1 is MGHRA, CDR2 YSYEKL. This CDR3 is CASSQEQGYNEQFF. Here the CDR3 DNA reads TGCGCCAGCAGCCAAGAACAGGGGTACAATGAGCAGTTCTTC.

This clone appeared a single time. The chain is built from TRBV5-1 and TRBJ2-1; the match to TRBD2 covers 7 bases. This CDR3 comprises 14 residues. V was pared by 4 bases and J by 5 bases, with 6 bases of the junction left unmatched. Germline CDR1 is SGHRS and CDR2 is YFSETQ. For the CDR3, the DNA is TGCGCCAGCAGCCGATCTAGCGGAGACAATGAGCAGTTCTTC. The encoded protein is CASSRSSGDNEQFF.

V usage is TRBV19 and J usage is TRBJ1-2; TRBD1 matches 8 bases. The germline V gene has CDR1 LNHDA and CDR2 SQIVND (reference sequence). The ends lost 4 bases at V and 0 bases at J; junction bases unmatched: 7. This CDR3 contains 16 residues. CDR3 nucleotides: TGTGCCAGTAGTAGACAGGGGATTTCGACTAACTATGGCTACACCTTC. Translated, it gives CASSRQGISTNYGYTF.

The V call is TRBV19, the J call TRBJ1-5; possible D gene TRBD1, 5 bases. The CDR3 is made up of 15 amino acids. Germline V lookup: CDR1 LNHDA, CDR2 SQIVND (reference sequence). V lost 3 bases and J 4 bases, leaving 13 bases between the germline ends. CDR3 sequence reads: CASSIGEQGNQPQHF. The CDR3 DNA reads as TGTGCCAGTAGTATTGGAGAGCAGGGAAATCAGCCCCAGCATTTT. Filled out from reference TRBV19 and TRBJ1-5, the complete variable domain reads DGGITQSPKYLFRKEGQNVTLSCEQNLNHDAMYWYRQDPGQGLRLIYYSQIVNDFQKGDIAEGYSVSREKKESFPLTVTSAQKNPTAFYLCASSIGEQGNQPQHFGDGTRLSIL.

V is TRBV5-1 and J is TRBJ1-1; TRBD1 agrees at 7 bases. The CDR3 is 12 amino acids. With V trimmed by 0 bases and J by 8 bases, 1 base remained unmatched. Germline V lookup: CDR1 SGHRS, CDR2 YFSETQ. CDR3 bases: TGCGCCAGCAGCTTGGACAGGGGAGAAGCTTTCTTT. Encoded protein: CASSLDRGEAFF.

The J gene is TRBJ1-1, the V gene TRBV12-3 or TRBV12-4; no firm D call. Trimming left V 6 bases short and J 3 bases short, with 5 bases between. There are 11 residues in the CDR3. This CDR3 reads CASSRDTEAFF. CDR3 in DNA: TGTGCCAGCAGCCGCGACACTGAAGCTTTCTTT.

This clone has a handful of counts. This chain uses TRBV3-1 (or the pseudogene TRBV3-2) with TRBJ1-1; D is possibly TRBD1 (5 bases). The CDR3 totals 14 residues. Germline CDR1 and CDR2: LGHDT and YNNKEL (reference sequence). With 6 bases removed from V and 2 bases from J, the gap between germline ends came to 13 bases. For the CDR3, the DNA is TGTGCCAGCAGTTTCCTTCAGGGAAACACTGAAGCTTTCTTT. This codes for CASSFLQGNTEAFF.

The CDR3: CASSYLQGRQETQYF. The CDR3 DNA sequence: TGTGCCAGCAGTTATCTACAGGGCCGTCAAGAGACCCAGTACTTC. The V call is TRBV6-6, the J call TRBJ2-5; maybe TRBD1 (6 bases). V lost 3 bases and J 2 bases, leaving 13 bases between the germline ends. This CDR3 is 15 amino acids long. In germline, CDR1 is MNHNY, CDR2 SVGAGI (reference sequence).

The J gene is TRBJ1-1, the V gene TRBV2, with D unclear. The V end was cut by 4 bases, the J end by 4 bases, with 13 bases between. Per germline, CDR1 SNHLY and CDR2 FYNNEI. The CDR3 sequence is 14 residues long. The CDR3 coding sequence is TGTGCCAGCAGTGTGTCGCGGGTAACCACTGAAGCTTTCTTT. This encodes CASSVSRVTTEAFF.

A single count supports this clone. This chain links TRBV7-9 with TRBJ1-1; a weak D match, TRBD1 (6 bases). The CDR3 runs 11 residues. In germline, CDR1 is SEHNR, CDR2 FQNEAQ (reference sequence). The V and J ends lost 10 bases and 7 bases respectively, with 13 bases between them. CDR3 sequence: CATNRDIEAFF. The DNA for the CDR3 is TGTGCCACCAACAGGGATATTGAAGCTTTCTTT.

The chain is built from TRBV27 and TRBJ1-2; possible D gene TRBD1, 5 bases. The CDR3 has 15 amino acids. Germline CDR1 is MNHEY and CDR2 is SMNVEV (reference sequence). V was trimmed by 2 bases and J by 0 bases, leaving 10 bases between them. CDR3 in DNA: TGTGCCAGCAGTTTACGAAGACAGTCTAACTATGGCTACACCTTC. Protein product: CASSLRRQSNYGYTF.

The chain couples TRBV3-1 (or the pseudogene TRBV3-2) to TRBJ1-1, with D possibly matching TRBD1 (5 bases). The CDR3 covers 16 residues. Germline V lookup: CDR1 LGHDT, CDR2 YNNKEL (reference sequence). The V gene lost 2 bases and the J gene lost 5 bases, with 18 bases spanning the gap. CDR3 DNA sequence: TGTGCCAGCAGCCAACCCGGCGGGGCTGGGGGGACTGAAGCTTTCTTT. Its protein is CASSQPGGAGGTEAFF.

V gene TRBV6-1 combines with J gene TRBJ2-3, with a possible D match to TRBD1 (5 bases). Germline CDR1 MNHNS, CDR2 SASEGT. The germline V and J ends were trimmed by 5 bases and 1 base, with 10 bases remaining between them. The CDR3 loop spans 14 amino acids. DNA of the CDR3: TGTGCCAGCAGTCTCGGACATCGCACAGATACGCAGTATTTT. It encodes CASSLGHRTDTQYF.

V is TRBV5-1 and J is TRBJ2-1; 12 nucleotides align to TRBD2. The germline V gene encodes CDR1 SGHRS and CDR2 YFSETQ. V gave up 0 bases and J gave up 7 bases; unmatched junction bases: 5. The CDR3 is made up of 16 amino acids. The CDR3 DNA reads as TGCGCCAGCAGCTTGGCCGGGACTAGCGGGCAGAATGAGCAGTTCTTC. Residues: CASSLAGTSGQNEQFF.

The gene calls are TRBV5-1 and TRBJ1-1, with TRBD1 matching 7 bases. The J segment lost 4 bases and the V segment lost 0 bases, leaving 6 bases of the junction unmatched. Germline CDR1 is SGHRS and CDR2 is YFSETQ. CDR3 length: 15 amino acids. CDR3 in DNA: TGCGCCAGCAGCTTGGAACCCAGACAGGGCACTGAAGCTTTCTTT. Its translation: CASSLEPRQGTEAFF.

Only one count was recorded for this clone. The V gene is TRBV30, the J gene TRBJ2-1; 11 bases align to TRBD2. The CDR3 has 13 amino acids. V was pared by 3 bases and J by 6 bases, with 1 base of the junction left unmatched. Per germline, CDR1 GTSNPN and CDR2 SVGIG (reference sequence). The DNA for the CDR3 is TGTGCCTGGAGGACTAGCGGGGCCAATGAGCAGTTCTTC. It encodes CAWRTSGANEQFF.